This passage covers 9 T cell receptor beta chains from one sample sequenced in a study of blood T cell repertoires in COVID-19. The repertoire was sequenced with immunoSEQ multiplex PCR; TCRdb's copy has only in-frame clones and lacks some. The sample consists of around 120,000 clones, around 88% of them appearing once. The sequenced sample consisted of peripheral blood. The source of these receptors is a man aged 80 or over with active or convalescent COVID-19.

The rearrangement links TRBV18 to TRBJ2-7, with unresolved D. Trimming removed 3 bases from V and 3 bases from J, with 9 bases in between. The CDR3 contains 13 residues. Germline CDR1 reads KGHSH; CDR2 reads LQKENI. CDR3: CASSPGTNYEQYF. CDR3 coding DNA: TGTGCCAGCTCACCGGGTACTAACTACGAGCAGTACTTC.

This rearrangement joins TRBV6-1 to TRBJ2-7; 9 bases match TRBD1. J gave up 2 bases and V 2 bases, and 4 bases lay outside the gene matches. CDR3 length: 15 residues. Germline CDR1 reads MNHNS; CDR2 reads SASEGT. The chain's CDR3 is CASSERTGGTYEQYF. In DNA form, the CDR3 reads TGTGCCAGCAGTGAAAGAACAGGGGGCACCTACGAGCAGTACTTC.

Here the CDR3 DNA reads TGTGCCAGCAGGTCGGACATGCCCTCCTACGAGCAGTACTTC. It specifies CASRSDMPSYEQYF. V usage is TRBV6-5 and J usage is TRBJ2-7; maybe TRBD1 (5 bases). The CDR3 runs 14 residues. The V end was cut by 6 bases, the J end by 0 bases, with 12 bases between. From germline, CDR1 is MNHEY and CDR2 SVGAGI.

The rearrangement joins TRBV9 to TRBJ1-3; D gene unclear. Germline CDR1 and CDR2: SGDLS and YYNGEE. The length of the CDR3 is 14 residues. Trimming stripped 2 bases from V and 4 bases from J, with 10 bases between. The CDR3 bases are TGTGCCAGCAGCGTTATCTCTTCCGGAAACACCATATATTTT. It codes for CASSVISSGNTIYF.

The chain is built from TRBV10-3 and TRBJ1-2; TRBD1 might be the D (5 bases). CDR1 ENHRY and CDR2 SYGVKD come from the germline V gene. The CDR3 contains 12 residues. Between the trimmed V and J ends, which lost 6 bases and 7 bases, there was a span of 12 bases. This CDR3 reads CAIRGEASGYTF. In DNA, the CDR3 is TGTGCCATCAGAGGGGAAGCGAGTGGCTACACCTTC.

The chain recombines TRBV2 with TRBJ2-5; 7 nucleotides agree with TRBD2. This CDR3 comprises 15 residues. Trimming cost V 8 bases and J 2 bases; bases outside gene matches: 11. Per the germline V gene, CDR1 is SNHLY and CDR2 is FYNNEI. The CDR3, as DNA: TGTGCCAGCTCATTCGGCACTAGCGCACAAGAGACCCAGTACTTC. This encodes CASSFGTSAQETQYF. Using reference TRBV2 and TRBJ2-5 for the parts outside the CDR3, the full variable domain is EPEVTQTPSHQVTQMGQEVILRCVPISNHLYFYWYRQILGQKVEFLVSFYNNEISEKSEIFDDQFSVERPDGSNFTLKIRSTKLEDSAMYFCASSFGTSAQETQYFGPGTRLLVL.

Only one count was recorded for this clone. CDR3 nucleotide sequence: TGTGCCAGCAGCTACGTAGCGGGGGTTACCAATGAGCAGTTCTTC. Residues: CASSYVAGVTNEQFF. The gene calls are TRBV7-3 and TRBJ2-1; 9 nucleotides agree with TRBD2. CDR1 is SGHTA, CDR2 FQGTGA, per germline. There are 15 residues in the CDR3. Trimming cost V 4 bases and J 6 bases; bases outside gene matches: 7.

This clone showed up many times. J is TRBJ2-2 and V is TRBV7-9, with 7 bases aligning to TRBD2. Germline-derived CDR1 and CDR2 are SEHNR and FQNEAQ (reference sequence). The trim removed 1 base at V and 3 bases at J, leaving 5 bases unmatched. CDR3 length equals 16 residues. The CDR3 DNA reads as TGTGCCAGCAGCTTAGGGGCGGGGGAGTACACCGGGGAGCTGTTTTTT. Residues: CASSLGAGEYTGELFF.

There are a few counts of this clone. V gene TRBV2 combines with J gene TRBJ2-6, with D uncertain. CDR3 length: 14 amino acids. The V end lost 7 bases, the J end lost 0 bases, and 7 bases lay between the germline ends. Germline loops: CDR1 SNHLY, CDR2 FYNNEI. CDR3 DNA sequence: TGTGCCAGCAATCCCTTCTCTGGGGCCAACGTCCTGACTTTC. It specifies CASNPFSGANVLTF.